The rows below give T cell receptor beta chains drawn from one sample of a study of metastatic and nonmetastatic thyroid tumors. MiXCR reprocessed the PCR reads for TCRdb. The repertoire holds around 32,000 clones, with around 7.4% as singletons. Sequenced material: blood. The receptors were gathered from a female donor with papillary thyroid cancer or a benign thyroid nodule (not recorded which). Some clones in this sample may be carry-over from other donors' samples. CDR3s include the opening cysteine and the closing phenylalanine or tryptophan. The D gene is left open where the match is weak. Size is omitted from some rows. Given values are once, few, many or a class for expanded clones.

>TRBJ2-2|TRBV6-2/TRBV6-3|TRBD1|many
TGTGCCGTTTCTAAGGGGGCGCCCGGGGAGCTGTTTTTT
CAVSKGAPGELFF
>TRBJ2-3|TRBV9|TRBD2|many
TGTGCCAGCAGCGCCTATCGACTAGCCCAGAGCACAGATACGCAGTATTTT
CASSAYRLAQSTDTQYF
>TRBJ1-5|TRBV12-3/TRBV12-4|TRBD1|many
TGTGCCAGCAGAAAAGACAGGGGACAAAATCAGCCCCAGCATTTT
CASRKDRGQNQPQHF
>TRBJ2-5|TRBV12-3/TRBV12-4|-|many
TGTGCCAGCAGTTTGTCCGAGACCCAGTACTTC
CASSLSETQYF
>TRBJ1-3|TRBV4-2|-|many
TGTGCCAGCAGCCAAGGTTGGCAAACCTCTGGAAACACCATATATTTT
CASSQGWQTSGNTIYF
>TRBJ2-7|TRBV11-2|-|few
TGTGCCAGCAGCCTGGGCATAGCGACCCGCGAGCAGTACTTC
CASSLGIATREQYF
>TRBJ1-2|TRBV6-1|-|many
TGTGCCAGCAGTGAGAACCAATATGGCTACACCTTC
CASSENQYGYTF
>TRBJ2-1|TRBV28|-|many
TGTGCCAGCATACAGGTTAACCCATACAATGAGCAGTTCTTC
CASIQVNPYNEQFF
>TRBJ1-1|TRBV20-1|-|many
TGCAGTGCTAGAGTCGGACGGGATGAAGCTTTCTTT
CSARVGRDEAFF
>TRBJ1-3|TRBV7-6|-|few
TGTGCCAGCAGCTCGACCCCAGCCGGCACATACTCTGGAAACACCATATATTTT
CASSSTPAGTYSGNTIYF
>TRBJ2-3|TRBV20-1|TRBD2|many
TGCAGTGCTAGAGATGCGGGAGACACAGATACGCAGTATTTT
CSARDAGDTDTQYF
>TRBJ1-2|TRBV30|-|few
TGTGCCTGGAACCCAGGGCCGTGGGGCTACACCTTC
CAWNPGPWGYTF
>TRBJ1-1|TRBV20-1|-|many
TGCAGTGCTAGAGATCGGAATCCGGACACTGAAGCTTTCTTT
CSARDRNPDTEAFF
>TRBJ2-3|TRBV5-1|TRBD2|-
TGCGCCAGCAGCCCGGGGGGGAGCACAGATACGCAGTATTTT
CASSPGGSTDTQYF
>TRBJ1-2|TRBV11-2|TRBD1|-
TGTGCCAGCAGTCCTTCTGTTGGGACAGGGTTAAACTATGGCTACACCTTC
CASSPSVGTGLNYGYTF
>TRBJ2-1|TRBV3-1|-|-
TGTGCCAGCAGCCAAGGGGCTAGCCCTGGGGGTGAGCAGTTCTTC
CASSQGASPGGEQFF